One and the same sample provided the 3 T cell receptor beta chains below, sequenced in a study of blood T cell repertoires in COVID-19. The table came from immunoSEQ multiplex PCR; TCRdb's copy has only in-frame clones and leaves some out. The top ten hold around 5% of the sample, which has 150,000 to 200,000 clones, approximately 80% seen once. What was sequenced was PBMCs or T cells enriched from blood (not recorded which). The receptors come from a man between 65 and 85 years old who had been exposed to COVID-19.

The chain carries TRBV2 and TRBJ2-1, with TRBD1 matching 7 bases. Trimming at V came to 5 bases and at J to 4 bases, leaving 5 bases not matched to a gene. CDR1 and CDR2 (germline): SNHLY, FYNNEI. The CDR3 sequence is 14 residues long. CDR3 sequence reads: CASSTGTVYNEQFF. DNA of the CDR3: TGTGCCAGCAGTACCGGGACAGTATACAATGAGCAGTTCTTC.

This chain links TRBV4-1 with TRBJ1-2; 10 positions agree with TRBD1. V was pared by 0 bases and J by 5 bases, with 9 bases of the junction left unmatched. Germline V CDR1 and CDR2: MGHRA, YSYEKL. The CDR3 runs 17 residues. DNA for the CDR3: TGCGCCAGCAGCCAAGATAGGGACAGGGGCTTTGAGTATGGCTACACCTTC. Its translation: CASSQDRDRGFEYGYTF.

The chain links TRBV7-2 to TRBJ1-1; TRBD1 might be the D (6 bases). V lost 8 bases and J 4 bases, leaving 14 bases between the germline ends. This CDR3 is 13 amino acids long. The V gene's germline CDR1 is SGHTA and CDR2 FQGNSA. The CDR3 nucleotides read TGTGCCAGCCGACGGACAGCCACCACTGAAGCTTTCTTT. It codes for CASRRTATTEAFF.